Below, 30 T cell receptor beta chains from the same sample are listed, as sequenced in a study of blood T cell repertoires in COVID-19. Profiling relied on immunoSEQ multiplex PCR, and the TCRdb table lists in-frame clones only, not all of them. This sample has about 360,000 clones, with around 88% found just once. What was sequenced was peripheral blood. The receptors stem from a woman aged 60-75 years with COVID-19, enrolled during active disease.

The chain joins TRBV3-1 (or the pseudogene TRBV3-2) to TRBJ2-5, with 7 bases that match TRBD1. This CDR3 contains 15 residues. Per the germline V gene, CDR1 is LGHDT and CDR2 is YNNKEL (reference sequence). V gave up 3 bases and J gave up 4 bases; unmatched junction bases: 8. The CDR3 nucleotides are TGTGCCAGCAGCCATGGGGACAGCAACGGAGAGACCCAGTACTTC. Amino acid sequence: CASSHGDSNGETQYF.

The CDR3 sequence is CASTVWGDKNTGELFF. CDR3 DNA: TGTGCCAGTACCGTATGGGGCGACAAGAACACCGGGGAGCTGTTTTTT. The V and J genes are TRBV19 and TRBJ2-2; maybe TRBD1 (5 bases). This CDR3 region has 16 residues. Germline values: CDR1 LNHDA, CDR2 SQIVND (reference sequence). Trimming shortened V by 7 bases and J by 1 base, and 16 bases separated the two germline ends. Together with reference TRBV19 and TRBJ2-2, the CDR3 gives the full variable domain: DGGITQSPKYLFRKEGQNVTLSCEQNLNHDAMYWYRQDPGQGLRLIYYSQIVNDFQKGDIAEGYSVSREKKESFPLTVTSAQKNPTAFYLCASTVWGDKNTGELFFGEGSRLTVL.

Written as DNA, the CDR3 is TGTGCCAGCAGCACCCGGGACGGGGGGGATACGCAGTATTTT. It translates to CASSTRDGGDTQYF. The chain is built from TRBV5-6 and TRBJ2-3; 7 nucleotides line up with TRBD2. The CDR3 sequence is 14 residues long. V dropped 4 bases and J dropped 6; count of bases not matched to a gene: 8. The germline V gene has CDR1 SGHDT and CDR2 YYEEEE.

This chain links TRBV5-1 with TRBJ2-5, with D tentatively TRBD2 (6 bases). The germline V and J ends were trimmed by 3 bases and 1 base, with 13 bases remaining between them. Per germline, CDR1 SGHRS and CDR2 YFSETQ. The CDR3 totals 15 residues. In DNA, the CDR3 is TGCGCCAGCAGCTCGTATCCGGGGGTCCAAGAGACCCAGTACTTC. Residues: CASSSYPGVQETQYF.

This chain links TRBV7-8 with TRBJ1-4, with 10 bases identical to TRBD1. The CDR3 consists of 15 residues. With 5 bases clipped from V and 8 bases from J, the junction kept 8 bases outside the gene matches. Per the germline V gene, CDR1 is SGHVS and CDR2 is FQNEAQ. For the CDR3, the DNA is TGTGCCAGCAGCACCAGACAGGGGGCGAGGGAAAAACTGTTTTTT. It is translated as CASSTRQGAREKLFF. Together with reference TRBV7-8 and TRBJ1-4, the CDR3 gives the full variable domain: GAGVSQSPRYKVAKRGQDVALRCDPISGHVSLFWYQQALGQGPEFLTYFQNEAQLDKSGLPSDRFFAERPEGSVSTLKIQRTQQEDSAVYLCASSTRQGAREKLFFGSGTQLSVL.

The V gene is TRBV5-5, the J gene TRBJ2-3; 7 bases are a match to TRBD2. Germline assignment: CDR1 SGHKS and CDR2 YYEKEE (reference sequence). CDR3 length equals 15 residues. V gave up 2 bases and J gave up 2 bases; unmatched junction bases: 5. CDR3 DNA: TGTGCCAGCAGCTTCCTAGCGGCGACCACAGATACGCAGTATTTT. It specifies CASSFLAATTDTQYF.

The chain couples TRBV10-3 to TRBJ1-2, with D possibly matching TRBD1 (6 bases). V lost 6 bases and J 0 bases, leaving 20 bases between the germline ends. This CDR3 has 17 amino acids. CDR1 is ENHRY, CDR2 SYGVKD, per germline. The CDR3 nucleotides are TGTGCCATCAGAATGGTACGGGGGGCGGACCCTAACTATGGCTACACCTTC. Translation: CAIRMVRGADPNYGYTF.

This chain connects TRBV7-9 to TRBJ2-7; D possibly corresponds to TRBD1 (6 bases). Trimming took 5 bases from V and 6 from J, leaving 8 bases between them. Germline V gene lookup returns CDR1 SEHNR and CDR2 FQNEAQ (reference sequence). This CDR3 spans 11 amino acids. The CDR3 is CASSLRGEQYF. The CDR3 nucleotides read TGTGCCAGCAGCCTCAGGGGCGAGCAGTACTTC.

This chain uses TRBV4-2 with TRBJ2-5, with D perhaps matching TRBD2 (6 bases). This CDR3 spans 15 amino acids. CDR1 and CDR2 (germline): LGHNA, YNFKEQ. The V end lost 1 base, the J end lost 7 bases, and 16 bases lay between the germline ends. CDR3 loop: CASSQGATAEGTQYF. The CDR3 bases are TGTGCCAGCAGCCAAGGGGCAACGGCGGAGGGGACCCAGTACTTC.

This clone was found a few times. The chain joins TRBV7-8 to TRBJ1-4; no reliable D call. The length of the CDR3 is 14 residues. The germline V and J ends were trimmed by 5 bases and 8 bases, with 15 bases remaining between them. The V gene's germline CDR1 is SGHVS and CDR2 FQNEAQ. CDR3 nucleotide sequence: TGTGCCAGCAGCCGCCTCGTCCTCCCGGAAAAACTGTTTTTT. Translating it yields CASSRLVLPEKLFF.

This clone was picked up one time. The J gene is TRBJ2-5, the V gene TRBV7-2; a possible D gene is TRBD2 (5 bases). Germline V lookup: CDR1 SGHTA, CDR2 FQGNSA. The V and J ends lost 8 bases and 2 bases respectively, with 18 bases between them. The CDR3 is 15 amino acids. CDR3 in DNA: TGTGCCAGCCGACTACGGAGAGGTCGGCAAGAGACCCAGTACTTC. Translation gives CASRLRRGRQETQYF.

The chain recombines TRBV30 with TRBJ2-2; D perhaps matches TRBD1 (6 bases). The germline V gene encodes CDR1 GTSNPN and CDR2 SVGIG (reference sequence). The CDR3 has 18 amino acids. V lost 4 bases to trimming and J lost 0 bases, with 21 bases between them. CDR3 sequence: CAWKLLYRESANTGELFF. CDR3 in DNA: TGTGCCTGGAAGTTGTTATACAGGGAATCAGCGAACACCGGGGAGCTGTTTTTT.

The chain is built from TRBV2 and TRBJ1-5; D call uncertain. Trimming took off 3 bases at V and 3 bases at J, with 12 bases between the two ends. This CDR3 region has 15 residues. Germline CDR1 and CDR2: SNHLY and FYNNEI. This chain's CDR3 is CASSDLMAVNQPQHF. DNA for the CDR3: TGTGCCAGCAGTGACTTGATGGCAGTCAATCAGCCCCAGCATTTT. The full variable domain, its missing parts supplied by reference TRBV2 and TRBJ1-5, is EPEVTQTPSHQVTQMGQEVILRCVPISNHLYFYWYRQILGQKVEFLVSFYNNEISEKSEIFDDQFSVERPDGSNFTLKIRSTKLEDSAMYFCASSDLMAVNQPQHFGDGTRLSIL.

The chain couples TRBV18 to TRBJ1-5; 12 bases are a match to TRBD1. Germline values: CDR1 KGHSH, CDR2 LQKENI. Trimming removed 3 bases from V and 0 bases from J; junction bases left unmatched: 6. The length of the CDR3 is 18 residues. CDR3 amino acids: CASSPTGTGGRSNQPQHF. CDR3 bases: TGTGCCAGCTCACCGACCGGGACAGGGGGCCGTAGCAATCAGCCCCAGCATTTT.

V usage is TRBV11-2 and J usage is TRBJ2-7; 12 bases map to TRBD1. Germline assignment: CDR1 SGHAT and CDR2 FQNNGV. The CDR3 covers 14 residues. Trimming removed 4 bases from V and 5 bases from J; junction bases left unmatched: 3. The CDR3 sequence: CASSSGTGGHEQYF. In DNA, the CDR3 is TGTGCCAGCAGCTCCGGGACAGGGGGCCACGAGCAGTACTTC.

J is TRBJ2-7 and V is TRBV5-1; tentatively, D is TRBD2 (5 bases). This CDR3 has 12 residues. Germline V gene sequence: CDR1 SGHRS, CDR2 YFSETQ. V lost 0 bases, J lost 6 bases, and 7 bases lay in between. DNA of the CDR3: TGCGCCAGCAGCTTGGGCGGGTCCGAGCAGTACTTC. It codes for CASSLGGSEQYF.

The chain uses TRBV3-1 (or the pseudogene TRBV3-2) and TRBJ1-1; D is ambiguous. Trimming removed 2 bases at V and 0 bases at J, with 10 bases between. The CDR3 covers 15 residues. Germline loops: CDR1 LGHDT, CDR2 YNNKEL (reference sequence). This CDR3 is CASSQSPGVNTEAFF. In DNA, the CDR3 is TGTGCCAGCAGCCAATCCCCCGGGGTGAACACTGAAGCTTTCTTT.

The rearrangement links TRBV14 to TRBJ2-5; 7 nucleotides match TRBD1. This CDR3 has 15 amino acids. Germline CDR1 and CDR2: SGHDN and FVKESK. Trimming cost V 1 base and J 2 bases; bases outside gene matches: 4. The CDR3 nucleotides are TGTGCCAGCAGCCAAGCAGGCAGGGGGCAAGAGACCCAGTACTTC. Translated: CASSQAGRGQETQYF.

This chain connects TRBV27 to TRBJ1-4, with a possible D match to TRBD1 (5 bases). The CDR3 spans 16 residues. Germline V gives CDR1 MNHEY, CDR2 SMNVEV (reference sequence). The germline V and J ends were trimmed by 2 bases and 3 bases, with 13 bases remaining between them. CDR3 sequence: CASSLNRLAANEKLFF. CDR3 coding DNA: TGTGCCAGCAGTTTAAACAGGCTGGCGGCTAATGAAAAACTGTTTTTT.

This clone was counted a single time. This sequence joins TRBV5-8 and TRBJ1-3, with 7 nucleotides matching TRBD1. Trimming at V came to 4 bases and at J to 2 bases, leaving 6 bases not matched to a gene. Germline CDR1 reads SGHTS; CDR2 reads YDEGEE. The CDR3 is 15 amino acids. CDR3 region: CASSRQGEAGNTIYF. The CDR3 DNA reads as TGTGCCAGCAGCCGGCAGGGGGAAGCTGGAAACACCATATATTTT.

The V and J genes are TRBV18 and TRBJ1-1; TRBD1 matches 8 bases. Germline assignment: CDR1 KGHSH and CDR2 LQKENI. V was pared by 5 bases and J by 5 bases, with 7 bases of the junction left unmatched. This CDR3 spans 14 amino acids. CDR3 sequence (DNA): TGTGCCAGCTCAGCAGACAGGGGTGTTACTGAAGCTTTCTTT. Translated: CASSADRGVTEAFF. Together with reference TRBV18 and TRBJ1-1, the CDR3 gives the full variable domain: NAGVMQNPRHLVRRRGQEARLRCSPMKGHSHVYWYRQLPEEGLKFMVYLQKENIIDESGMPKERFSAEFPKEGPSILRIQQVVRGDSAAYFCASSADRGVTEAFFGQGTRLTVV.

This rearrangement joins TRBV4-2 to TRBJ1-2, with a possible D match to TRBD1 (6 bases). The CDR3 runs 15 residues. Trimming shortened V by 0 bases and J by 7 bases, and 15 bases separated the two germline ends. Looked up from germline, CDR1 is LGHNA and CDR2 is YNFKEQ. The CDR3 is CASSQDQTGKSGYTF. The CDR3 DNA follows: TGTGCCAGCAGCCAAGATCAGACAGGCAAGAGTGGCTACACCTTC.

The chain carries TRBV6-2 or TRBV6-3 and TRBJ2-7, with TRBD1 matching over 8 bases. The V and J ends lost 5 bases and 2 bases, in that order; junction bases with no gene match: 8. Germline CDR1 is MNHEY and CDR2 is SVGEGT. The CDR3 covers 15 residues. CDR3 amino acids: CASSHRDRTTYEQYF. The CDR3 DNA reads TGTGCCAGCAGTCACCGGGACAGGACAACCTACGAGCAGTACTTC.

The chain is built from TRBV13 and TRBJ1-2; D remains ambiguous. Looked up from germline, CDR1 is PRHDT and CDR2 is FYEKMQ (reference sequence). The CDR3 runs to 14 residues. The V gene lost 0 bases and the J gene lost 4 bases, with 9 bases spanning the gap. The CDR3, as DNA: TGTGCCAGCAGCTTAGGTCCGGGTACCTATGGCTACACCTTC. This sequence encodes CASSLGPGTYGYTF.

The V call is TRBV2, the J call TRBJ2-7; the match to TRBD1 covers 8 bases. Germline V gene sequence: CDR1 SNHLY, CDR2 FYNNEI. The CDR3 consists of 13 residues. The trim removed 10 bases at V and 1 base at J, leaving 6 bases unmatched. CDR3 amino acids: CAISGTGSYEQYF. The CDR3, as DNA: TGTGCCATTTCCGGGACAGGATCCTACGAGCAGTACTTC.

CDR3 nucleotides: TGTGCCAGCAGCAAAAGCCGCAGACAGGCCTATAGCAATCAGCCCCAGCATTTT. Protein sequence: CASSKSRRQAYSNQPQHF. The J gene is TRBJ1-5, the V gene TRBV21-1; TRBD1 is taken as the D call from the table, unchecked against the DNA. TRBV21-1 is given as a pseudogene. This CDR3 region has 18 residues.

The DNA for the CDR3 is TGCGCCAGCAGCTGGGCAGGGACTGATGAAAAACTGTTTTTT. This gives the protein CASSWAGTDEKLFF. The chain uses TRBV5-1 and TRBJ1-4; TRBD1 is a possible D gene (5 bases). V lost 3 bases and J lost 6, with 12 bases in between. The CDR3 runs 14 residues. Germline V CDR1 and CDR2: SGHRS, YFSETQ.

V and J are TRBV11-2 and TRBJ2-1; 8 nucleotides line up with TRBD2. This CDR3 contains 13 residues. V trimming: 1 base; J trimming: 7 bases; junction bases outside the gene matches: 0. In germline, CDR1 is SGHAT, CDR2 FQNNGV. This chain's CDR3 is CASSLAGGNEQFF. In DNA form, the CDR3 reads TGTGCCAGCAGCTTAGCGGGGGGGAATGAGCAGTTCTTC.

V is TRBV5-1 and J is TRBJ1-2, with D maybe TRBD1 (5 bases). The V and J ends lost 3 bases and 5 bases respectively, with 17 bases between them. The germline gives CDR1 SGHRS, CDR2 YFSETQ. The CDR3 runs to 15 residues. The CDR3 region is CASSSASGYGYGYTF. The CDR3, as DNA: TGCGCCAGCAGCTCGGCCTCAGGGTACGGATATGGCTACACCTTC.

The V and J genes are TRBV19 and TRBJ1-4, with 9 bases that match TRBD1. Trimming at V came to 2 bases and at J to 10 bases, leaving 11 bases not matched to a gene. The CDR3 has 16 amino acids. The germline gives CDR1 LNHDA, CDR2 SQIVND (reference sequence). CDR3 coding DNA: TGTGCCAGTAGTATAAATGGGGACAGGGACACCTTAAAACTGTTTTTT. It encodes CASSINGDRDTLKLFF. Together with reference TRBV19 and TRBJ1-4, the CDR3 gives the full variable domain: DGGITQSPKYLFRKEGQNVTLSCEQNLNHDAMYWYRQDPGQGLRLIYYSQIVNDFQKGDIAEGYSVSREKKESFPLTVTSAQKNPTAFYLCASSINGDRDTLKLFFGSGTQLSVL.